This TCR beta chain was found in a study of beta chain features in type 1 diabetes. Study-level information: Cells sorted and examined across all samples totaled more than 90,000,000. Study-level points and caveats: Shorter TCRB CDR3s, moderately but significantly so, were found in Type 1 diabetes patients in all four CD4+ subsets.

V was pared by 8 bases and J by 5 bases, with 14 bases between. CDR1 is KGHSH and CDR2 is LQKENI in the germline V gene. This CDR3 spans 13 amino acids. With regard to this clone: Its antigen is not identified.

As every portion of the isolated RNA was reverse transcribed, the sequencing read expressed TCRB transcripts. The method was immunoSEQ multiplex PCR; TCRdb's version includes in-frame clones alone and lacks a portion of them. The sample lists 350,000 to 400,000 clones, roughly 12% occurring once. The TCR comes from a woman aged 18-30 years with type 1 diabetes. The rearrangement links TRBV18 to TRBJ2-3; D is perhaps TRBD2 (6 bases). The sample consisted of naive CD4+ T cells from blood. CDR3 sequence (DNA): TGTGCCAGCCGAGACGGGACTGGAGATACGCAGTATTTT. The encoded protein is CASRDGTGDTQYF.